Shown below are 24 T cell receptor beta chains from a single sample sequenced in a study of blood T cell repertoires in COVID-19 (dated by TCRdb to the early 2020s). Preparation of the library involved the immunoSEQ multiplex PCR assay. Entries here come from immuneACCESS through TCRdb and include only in-frame sequences with V and J called. Some clones fail to appear in such tables; in the studies checked, an unresolved V gene covers under half of the shortfall, and the cause of the remainder is unknown. The sample profile shows 200,000 to 250,000 clones; over 70% of them were found once. Of the sample, approximately 3.5% is held by the ten largest clones. The material sequenced was PBMCs or T cells enriched from blood (not recorded which). The receptor source for this set is a woman younger than 45 who had been exposed to COVID-19.

CDR3 loop: CASSYSNFAGAGNTIYF. Written as DNA, the CDR3 is TGTGCCAGCAGTTACTCGAATTTCGCAGGGGCCGGAAACACCATATATTTT. The V and J genes are TRBV6-2 or TRBV6-3 and TRBJ1-3, with D maybe TRBD1 (6 bases). Trimming pared 0 bases from V and 4 bases from J, leaving 16 bases between. CDR1 is MNHEY, CDR2 SVGEGT, per germline. The CDR3 extends over 17 amino acids.

The chain links TRBV12-3 or TRBV12-4 to TRBJ1-6; D perhaps matches TRBD1 (6 bases). This CDR3 contains 13 residues. V was shortened by 6 bases and J by 9 bases, with 12 bases between the two germline ends. The chain's CDR3 is CASSGTPGSPLHF. CDR3 nucleotide sequence: TGTGCCAGCAGCGGGACACCCGGTTCACCCCTCCACTTT.

The chain recombines TRBV19 with TRBJ1-5, with a weak D call TRBD1 (5 bases). This CDR3 has 13 residues. V was shortened by 3 bases and J by 7 bases, with 10 bases between the two germline ends. CDR1 and CDR2 from the germline V gene are LNHDA and SQIVND (reference sequence). The DNA of the CDR3 is TGTGCCAGTAGTATTATCAACAGGCAGCCCCAGCATTTT. This sequence encodes CASSIINRQPQHF.

The genes are TRBV18 and TRBJ2-3; 7 nucleotides line up with TRBD1. Trimming cost V 3 bases and J 4 bases; bases outside gene matches: 7. This CDR3 is built from 15 residues. The germline V gene encodes CDR1 KGHSH and CDR2 LQKENI. The CDR3 here is CASSPLGQAPDTQYF. The CDR3 DNA reads as TGTGCCAGCTCACCCCTAGGACAGGCCCCAGATACGCAGTATTTT.

The genes are TRBV5-4 and TRBJ2-3; no firm D call. The CDR3 has 13 amino acids. CDR1 and CDR2 (germline): SGHNT, YYREEE (reference sequence). The CDR3 is CRFGLPSTDTQYF. In nucleotides, the CDR3 is TGTCGTTTCGGGTTGCCTAGCACAGATACGCAGTATTTT.

This clone was seen just once. The chain employs TRBV10-3 and TRBJ1-6; TRBD1 agrees at 7 bases. V lost 10 bases and J lost 7; bases outside the gene matches: 7. The germline V gene encodes CDR1 ENHRY and CDR2 SYGVKD. The CDR3 length is 13 residues. CDR3 sequence (DNA): TGTGCCACCCTAGGGGGCCCCAATTCACCCCTCCACTTT. Its translation: CATLGGPNSPLHF.

The chain carries TRBV28 and TRBJ1-5; D possibly corresponds to TRBD1 (5 bases). Trimming removed 7 bases at V and 8 bases at J, with 12 bases between. Germline loops: CDR1 MDHEN, CDR2 SYDVKM. The CDR3 extends over 12 amino acids. CDR3 sequence reads: CASTPGREPQHF. The DNA of the CDR3 is TGTGCCAGCACCCCAGGCAGGGAGCCCCAGCATTTT.

The genes are TRBV3-1 (or the pseudogene TRBV3-2) and TRBJ2-1; D is ambiguous. The CDR3 has 15 residues. The germline CDR1 and CDR2 sequences are LGHDT and YNNKEL (reference sequence). The V gene lost 3 bases and the J gene lost 0 bases, with 9 bases spanning the gap. The CDR3 spells CASSQAHLSYNEQFF. CDR3 sequence (DNA): TGTGCCAGCAGCCAGGCCCATCTCTCCTACAATGAGCAGTTCTTC.

Here the CDR3 DNA reads TGTGCTAGTGGCTATCAACCGGGACTAGGGATCACAGATACGCAGTATTTT. It yields the protein CASGYQPGLGITDTQYF. V gene TRBV12-5 combines with J gene TRBJ2-3; TRBD2 matches 8 bases. The ends lost 6 bases at V and 2 bases at J; junction bases unmatched: 13. This CDR3 comprises 17 residues. Germline V CDR1 and CDR2: LGHNT, FRNRAP.

The chain uses TRBV18 and TRBJ2-7, with 10 bases matching TRBD2. The J segment lost 3 bases and the V segment lost 5 bases, leaving 4 bases of the junction unmatched. This CDR3 spans 14 amino acids. Germline loops: CDR1 KGHSH, CDR2 LQKENI. The CDR3 DNA sequence: TGTGCCAGCTCAGCCGGGACTAGCGACTACGAGCAGTACTTC. This gives the protein CASSAGTSDYEQYF.

This rearrangement joins TRBV6-5 to TRBJ1-1; D unclear. Germline V gene lookup returns CDR1 MNHEY and CDR2 SVGAGI. The ends were cut back, 0 bases at V and 0 bases at J, with 8 bases in the middle. The CDR3 runs to 15 residues. The CDR3: CASSYSRVMNTEAFF. CDR3 in DNA: TGTGCCAGCAGTTACTCGAGGGTGATGAACACTGAAGCTTTCTTT.

The chain links TRBV4-1 to TRBJ1-2, with 9 bases fitting TRBD1. This CDR3 comprises 15 residues. Looked up from germline, CDR1 is MGHRA and CDR2 is YSYEKL. With 2 bases clipped from V and 7 bases from J, the junction kept 8 bases outside the gene matches. The CDR3 nucleotides are TGCGCCAGCAGCCAACAACAGGGGGCACTTTCTGGCTACACCTTC. It is translated as CASSQQQGALSGYTF.

The chain employs TRBV6-5 and TRBJ2-1; D gene ambiguous. V lost 4 bases, J lost 8 bases, and 6 bases lay in between. CDR3 size: 11 residues. From germline, CDR1 is MNHEY and CDR2 SVGAGI. CDR3 nucleotide sequence: TGTGCCAGCAGTTCCCGAGATGAGCAGTTCTTC. Translated, it gives CASSSRDEQFF.

The CDR3 loop reads CASSQPGQALYGYTF. For the CDR3, the DNA is TGTGCCAGCAGCCAACCGGGACAGGCCCTCTATGGCTACACCTTC. This chain connects TRBV7-9 to TRBJ1-2; 8 positions match TRBD1. The CDR3 consists of 15 residues. In germline, CDR1 is SEHNR, CDR2 FQNEAQ (reference sequence). The V and J ends lost 5 bases and 4 bases, in that order; junction bases with no gene match: 9.

The chain carries TRBV10-3 and TRBJ2-7; 7 nucleotides match TRBD1. After removal of 8 bases from V and 5 bases from J, the junction contained 6 bases not matched to a gene. The CDR3 sequence is 12 residues long. Germline V gene sequence: CDR1 ENHRY, CDR2 SYGVKD. CDR3 region: CAIGTEQHEQYF. The CDR3 DNA reads TGTGCCATCGGGACAGAGCAGCACGAGCAGTACTTC.

This chain links TRBV3-1 (or the pseudogene TRBV3-2) with TRBJ2-7, with 8 bases aligning to TRBD2. The V gene's germline CDR1 is LGHDT and CDR2 YNNKEL (reference sequence). V was clipped by 4 bases and J by 3 bases; unmatched bases: 8. The CDR3 covers 15 residues. CDR3: CASSRLAGMDYEQYF. In DNA form, the CDR3 reads TGTGCCAGCAGCCGATTAGCGGGAATGGACTACGAGCAGTACTTC.

The chain employs TRBV15 and TRBJ1-5, with a tentative D call TRBD1 (6 bases). The V gene lost 2 bases and the J gene lost 0 bases, with 17 bases spanning the gap. The germline V gene encodes CDR1 LNHNV and CDR2 YYDKDF (reference sequence). CDR3 length: 18 amino acids. The CDR3 DNA follows: TGTGCCACCAGCAGACTAACAGGGACCCATTATAGCAATCAGCCCCAGCATTTT. Translation gives CATSRLTGTHYSNQPQHF.

This sequence joins TRBV5-1 and TRBJ1-2; the match to TRBD1 covers 9 bases. Germline V CDR1 and CDR2: SGHRS, YFSETQ. V shed 4 bases and J 2 bases; nucleotides not matched to a gene: 9. The CDR3 runs to 16 residues. As DNA, the CDR3 is TGCGCCAGCAGCGTGGATCCGGGACAGGGCAACTATGGCTACACCTTC. Translation gives CASSVDPGQGNYGYTF. Filled out from reference TRBV5-1 and TRBJ1-2, the complete variable domain reads KAGVTQTPRYLIKTRGQQVTLSCSPISGHRSVSWYQQTPGQGLQFLFEYFSETQRNKGNFPGRFSGRQFSNSRSEMNVSTLELGDSALYLCASSVDPGQGNYGYTFGSGTRLTVV.

The rearrangement uses TRBV3-1 (or the pseudogene TRBV3-2) and TRBJ2-3; maybe TRBD2 (6 bases). CDR3 length: 15 residues. The V gene's germline CDR1 is LGHDT and CDR2 YNNKEL (reference sequence). V dropped 4 bases and J dropped 3 bases, with 14 bases sitting between them. The CDR3 DNA sequence: TGTGCCAGCAGCCCCGGAGGGGCGGATACAGATACGCAGTATTTT. Translating gives CASSPGGADTDTQYF.

The rearrangement joins TRBV15 to TRBJ2-2; 7 bases agree with TRBD2. The CDR3 contains 14 residues. The germline V gene encodes CDR1 LNHNV and CDR2 YYDKDF (reference sequence). The junction had 4 bases not matched to a gene; V was cut back by 5 bases and J by 4 bases. The CDR3 spells CATSWGGITGELFF. The CDR3 coding sequence is TGTGCCACCAGCTGGGGAGGGATCACCGGGGAGCTGTTTTTT.

J is TRBJ2-1 and V is TRBV5-1, with TRBD1 identical over 8 bases. CDR3 length equals 15 residues. V lost 4 bases and J lost 5; bases outside the gene matches: 8. Germline V gene sequence: CDR1 SGHRS, CDR2 YFSETQ. The CDR3 nucleotides read TGCGCCAGCAGCAAGGACAGGGTTGGAAACAATGAGCAGTTCTTC. Translated, it gives CASSKDRVGNNEQFF.

J is TRBJ1-2 and V is TRBV4-2; 9 bases line up with TRBD1. From germline, CDR1 is LGHNA and CDR2 YNFKEQ. The CDR3 loop spans 15 amino acids. V was pared by 3 bases and J by 5 bases, with 7 bases of the junction left unmatched. CDR3: CASSQATGGNYGYTF. For the CDR3, the DNA is TGTGCCAGCAGCCAGGCTACAGGGGGCAATTATGGCTACACCTTC.

V usage is TRBV7-2 and J usage is TRBJ2-7; 7 bases line up with TRBD2. This CDR3 region has 17 residues. From germline, CDR1 is SGHTA and CDR2 FQGNSA. Trimming cost V 1 base and J 1 base; bases outside gene matches: 10. In DNA, the CDR3 is TGTGCCAGCAGCTTAGATCGTGGTAGCGGGTTTTCCTACGAGCAGTACTTC. This encodes CASSLDRGSGFSYEQYF.

This clone was seen a few times. V usage is TRBV24-1 and J usage is TRBJ2-1; D may be TRBD1 (7 bases). This CDR3 contains 14 residues. CDR1 and CDR2 from the germline V gene are KGHDR and SFDVKD. The V and J ends lost 7 bases and 5 bases respectively, with 14 bases between them. The CDR3 protein is CATRAGGPDNEQFF. The CDR3 DNA reads TGTGCCACCAGGGCAGGGGGGCCGGACAATGAGCAGTTCTTC.